One and the same sample provided the 10 T cell receptor beta chains below, sequenced in a study of shared clonotypes between healthy human individuals. Generated by immunoSEQ multiplex PCR, the TCRdb table keeps only in-frame clones and is missing some. The sample yields millions of clones, 85% to 95% seen once. Sequencing input: naive CD4+ T cells sorted from blood. Subset: CD45RA+ positively selected. The receptors originated from a man younger than 35 in good health.

The CDR3 region is CASSEGGTGELFF. The CDR3 DNA is TGTGCCAGCAGCGAAGGCGGCACCGGGGAGCTGTTTTTT. The chain uses TRBV5-4 and TRBJ2-2; no clear D gene. V lost 4 bases and J 4 bases, leaving 8 bases between the germline ends. Germline-derived CDR1 and CDR2 are SGHNT and YYREEE (reference sequence). The CDR3 loop spans 13 amino acids. Combining the CDR3 with reference TRBV5-4 and TRBJ2-2 gives the whole variable domain ETGVTQSPTHLIKTRGQQVTLRCSSQSGHNTVSWYQQALGQGPQFIFQYYREEENGRGNFPPRFSGLQFPNYSSELNVNALELDDSALYLCASSEGGTGELFFGEGSRLTVL.

The CDR3 coding sequence is TGTGCCAGCAGACGAGGGGGACAGGTCTACAATGAGCAGTTCTTC. It is translated as CASRRGGQVYNEQFF. This chain connects TRBV25-1 to TRBJ2-1; 8 bases fit TRBD1. The CDR3 runs 15 residues. Germline V lookup: CDR1 MGHDK, CDR2 SYGVNS. Unmatched junction bases numbered 7, after V lost 6 bases and J lost 3 bases. Variable domain in full (rest from reference TRBV25-1 and TRBJ2-1): EADIYQTPRYLVIGTGKKITLECSQTMGHDKMYWYQQDPGMELHLIHYSYGVNSTEKGDLSSESTVSRIRTEHFPLTLESARPSHTSQYLCASRRGGQVYNEQFFGPGTRLTVL.

This clone appeared a single time. The J gene is TRBJ2-7, the V gene TRBV10-3; 7 bases match TRBD1. Trimming cost V 5 bases and J 4 bases; bases outside gene matches: 8. The CDR3 totals 14 residues. CDR1 is ENHRY and CDR2 is SYGVKD in the germline V gene. CDR3 coding DNA: TGTGCCATCAGTTCTCCCGGGACAGCGTACGAGCAGTACTTC. The encoded protein is CAISSPGTAYEQYF.

Details on this clone: The same CDR3 arises from other DNA sequences in this sample as well. This sequence joins TRBV30 and TRBJ1-4; D may be TRBD1 (5 bases). Germline loops: CDR1 GTSNPN, CDR2 SVGIG (reference sequence). Trimming removed 0 bases at V and 8 bases at J, with 7 bases between. This CDR3 contains 12 residues. CDR3 sequence (DNA): TGTGCCTGGAGTGTGGGGGGGGAAAAACTGTTTTTT. This sequence encodes CAWSVGGEKLFF.

The chain employs TRBV7-8 and TRBJ1-5; the match to TRBD1 covers 7 bases. Germline V gene sequence: CDR1 SGHVS, CDR2 FQNEAQ. J was trimmed by 0 bases and V by 5 bases; bases with no gene match: 7. The CDR3 runs 16 residues. The CDR3 sequence is CASSIQGRGSNQPQHF. As DNA, the CDR3 is TGTGCCAGCAGCATACAGGGGAGGGGTAGCAATCAGCCCCAGCATTTT.

V usage is TRBV6-6 and J usage is TRBJ2-3, with D hard to call. This CDR3 is built from 14 residues. The ends were cut back, 1 base at V and 4 bases at J, with 9 bases in the middle. Looked up from germline, CDR1 is MNHNY and CDR2 is SVGAGI (reference sequence). The CDR3: CASSYLYPSDTQYF. CDR3 bases: TGTGCCAGCAGTTACTTGTATCCATCAGATACGCAGTATTTT.

The rearrangement uses TRBV13 and TRBJ2-7, with 9 bases matching TRBD1. Trimming at V came to 3 bases and at J to 1 base, leaving 7 bases not matched to a gene. Germline V gene sequence: CDR1 PRHDT, CDR2 FYEKMQ (reference sequence). The CDR3 has 16 residues. CDR3 nucleotide sequence: TGTGCCAGCAGCTTCCCCTCCGGGACAGGGTCCTACGAGCAGTACTTC. Translating it yields CASSFPSGTGSYEQYF.

V usage is TRBV19 and J usage is TRBJ2-7, with D maybe TRBD1 (6 bases). The CDR3 spans 14 residues. Between the trimmed V and J ends, which lost 3 bases and 0 bases, there was a span of 9 bases. The germline V gene has CDR1 LNHDA and CDR2 SQIVND (reference sequence). CDR3 sequence: CASSMQGSSYEQYF. The CDR3 DNA reads TGTGCCAGTAGTATGCAGGGGAGCTCCTACGAGCAGTACTTC.

This clone has a single count. The chain links TRBV5-4 to TRBJ2-1; 8 bases align to TRBD1. Germline values: CDR1 SGHNT, CDR2 YYREEE (reference sequence). This CDR3 has 15 residues. J gave up 4 bases and V 4 bases, and 7 bases lay outside the gene matches. The CDR3 loop is CASSRSQGAYNEQFF. The CDR3 DNA follows: TGTGCCAGCAGCAGGAGCCAGGGGGCATACAATGAGCAGTTCTTC.

The chain uses TRBV27 and TRBJ2-6; 11 bases agree with TRBD1. Germline values: CDR1 MNHEY, CDR2 SMNVEV (reference sequence). This CDR3 is 16 amino acids long. V lost 5 bases and J lost 2; bases outside the gene matches: 2. CDR3 in amino acids: CASSGTGGTGANVLTF. For the CDR3, the DNA is TGTGCCAGCAGTGGGACAGGGGGGACTGGGGCCAACGTCCTGACTTTC.